The rows below give T cell receptor beta chains drawn from one sample of a study of regulatory T cells in long-lasting Graves disease. One entry per CDR3 protein, called by TCRdb with MiXCR from the multiplex PCR reads. The table has 550,000 to 700,000 distinct CDR3 sequences, approximately 16% seen once. These data were also filed under a second study, of T cells in Graves' hyperthyroidism and ophthalmopathy.

The source material was peripheral blood mononuclear cells (PBMCs), sampled at new diagnosis, from a patient treated with antithyroid drugs. These receptors came from a young man with Graves disease. CDR3s include the opening cysteine and the closing phenylalanine or tryptophan. The D gene is left open where the match is weak. Size values are once, few and many counts, or a class for expanded clones, and some rows have none.

D: TRBD2
J: TRBJ2-7
size: -
V: TRBV9
DNA: TGTGCCAGCAGCGCCGGACTAGCGGGAGGGGAGTACGAGCAGTACTTC
CDR3: CASSAGLAGGEYEQYF

D: TRBD2
J: TRBJ2-1
size: few
V: TRBV9
DNA: TGTGCCAGCAGCGTAGGGTCTAGCGGGAGGACCACGTACAATGAGCAGTTCTTC
CDR3: CASSVGSSGRTTYNEQFF

D: TRBD1
J: TRBJ2-5
size: -
V: TRBV24-1
DNA: TGTGCCACCAGTGACAAGACAGGGTGGATGGATGGGAAACAAGGGACCCAGTACTTC
CDR3: CATSDKTGWMDGKQGTQYF

D: -
J: TRBJ2-3
size: -
V: TRBV27
DNA: TGTGCCAGCAGTTTAAGGGGACCCACGTACTTC
CDR3: CASSLRGPTYF

D: -
J: TRBJ2-1
size: few
V: TRBV30
DNA: TGTGCCTGTAGGCGGGGTACTTACAATGAGCAGTTCTTC
CDR3: CACRRGTYNEQFF

D: -
J: TRBJ1-2
size: few
V: TRBV29-1
DNA: TGCAGCGCCCCGGAGGCAGGGTCTATTGGCTACACCTTC
CDR3: CSAPEAGSIGYTF

D: -
J: TRBJ1-4
size: many
V: TRBV11-2
DNA: TGTGCCAGCAGCACAGCAGGTCAGAGACTGTTTTTT
CDR3: CASSTAGQRLFF

D: -
J: TRBJ2-3
size: many
V: TRBV7-8
DNA: TGTGCCAGCAGCTTACAACGGGGCGGTAGCACAGATACGCAGTATTTT
CDR3: CASSLQRGGSTDTQYF

D: -
J: TRBJ2-4
size: few
V: TRBV27
DNA: TGTGCCAGCAGTTTTGGGGGAGCCAAAAACATTCAGTACTTC
CDR3: CASSFGGAKNIQYF

D: -
J: TRBJ1-4
size: -
V: TRBV7-2
DNA: TGTGCCAGCCGCCTTACGGGAGACGGCTCCGTTAAGTCGGAACTGTTTTTT
CDR3: CASRLTGDGSVKSELFF

D: TRBD1
J: TRBJ1-1
size: many
V: TRBV2
DNA: TGTGCCAGCAGGCAGGGGGTGGACACTGAAGCTTTCTTT
CDR3: CASRQGVDTEAFF

D: -
J: TRBJ2-7
size: many
V: TRBV3-1
DNA: TGTGCCAGCAGCCAACCAGGGGACTCCTACGAGCAGTACTTC
CDR3: CASSQPGDSYEQYF

D: -
J: TRBJ2-3
size: many
V: TRBV28
DNA: TGTGCCAGCAGTTTACTAACGGCGCATACGCAGTATTTT
CDR3: CASSLLTAHTQYF

D: -
J: TRBJ2-2
size: few
V: TRBV6-1
DNA: TGTGCCAGCAGACCCAGGGGTGGCACCGGGGAGCTGTTTTTT
CDR3: CASRPRGGTGELFF

D: -
J: TRBJ1-5
size: many
V: TRBV27
DNA: TGTGCCAGCAGCTTATGGGGGTCGGAGCAGCCCCAGCATTTT
CDR3: CASSLWGSEQPQHF

D: -
J: TRBJ1-2
size: -
V: TRBV20-1
DNA: TGCAGTGCTCGGGGGGGGTATGGCTACACCTTC
CDR3: CSARGGYGYTF

D: TRBD2
J: TRBJ2-3
size: -
V: TRBV20-1
DNA: TGCAGTATCGGGACTAGCGGAATCACAGATACGCAGTATTTT
CDR3: CSIGTSGITDTQYF

D: -
J: TRBJ2-7
size: few
V: TRBV18
DNA: TGTGCCAGCTCACCCGGACCGCCGATCTACGAGCAGTACTTC
CDR3: CASSPGPPIYEQYF

D: TRBD1
J: TRBJ2-2
size: -
V: TRBV7-9
DNA: TGTGCCAGCAGCGGGAAATATGACAGGGGGGACACCGGGGAGCTGTTTTTT
CDR3: CASSGKYDRGDTGELFF

D: -
J: TRBJ2-7
size: few
V: TRBV7-9
DNA: TGTGCCAGCAGCTTAGCGGCGGCTTCCTACGAGCAGTACTTC
CDR3: CASSLAAASYEQYF

D: -
J: TRBJ1-2
size: many
V: TRBV4-2
DNA: TGTGCCAGCAGCCAAGATTGGTCTGGCTATGGCTACACCTTC
CDR3: CASSQDWSGYGYTF

D: -
J: TRBJ1-2
size: -
V: TRBV6-2/TRBV6-3
DNA: TGTGCCAGCAGTTACTCCAGGTCCTATGGCTACACCTTC
CDR3: CASSYSRSYGYTF

D: -
J: TRBJ2-3
size: few
V: TRBV5-1
DNA: TGCGCCAGCAGCTTGGCCAAGGATACGCAGTATTTT
CDR3: CASSLAKDTQYF

D: -
J: TRBJ2-1
size: many
V: TRBV20-1
DNA: TGCAGTGCATCCCTAGGGGTCTACAATGAGCAGTTCTTC
CDR3: CSASLGVYNEQFF

D: -
J: TRBJ2-5
size: -
V: TRBV7-9
DNA: TGTGCCAGCAGCCCCAAATCCCGTGACAGAAAAGAGACCCAGTACTTC
CDR3: CASSPKSRDRKETQYF

D: TRBD2
J: TRBJ2-1
size: -
V: TRBV7-6
DNA: TGTGCCAGCAGCTCCCGACTAGCGGGAGGCGACACATCCTACAATGAGCAGTTCTTC
CDR3: CASSSRLAGGDTSYNEQFF

D: -
J: TRBJ1-1
size: few
V: TRBV30
DNA: TGTGCCTGGAGTGTTGTGGTTAACACTGAAGCTTTCTTT
CDR3: CAWSVVVNTEAFF

D: TRBD2
J: TRBJ2-6
size: -
V: TRBV28
DNA: TGTGCCAGCAGTTTAGATCCTCCTTCTAGCGGGAGGCTCTCTGGGGCCAACGTCCTGACTTTC
CDR3: CASSLDPPSSGRLSGANVLTF

D: TRBD1
J: TRBJ1-4
size: few
V: TRBV28
DNA: TGTGCCAGCAGTTTCGGGACAGCTAATGAAAAACTGTTTTTT
CDR3: CASSFGTANEKLFF

D: TRBD2
J: TRBJ2-4
size: -
V: TRBV6-2/TRBV6-3
DNA: TGTGCCAGCAGTTACCGGCGGATTGGGGCGGGAGACTCCTTAGCCAAAAACATTCAGTACTTC
CDR3: CASSYRRIGAGDSLAKNIQYF

D: -
J: TRBJ2-1
size: once
V: TRBV7-3
DNA: TGCGCCAGCAGCCAAGTCGAGGGTGGCTCCTACAATGAGCAGTTCTTC
CDR3: CASSQVEGGSYNEQFF

D: TRBD1
J: TRBJ1-2
size: -
V: TRBV29-1
DNA: TGCAGCGTTGTACAGGGGTTAGGAGGCTACACCTTC
CDR3: CSVVQGLGGYTF

D: -
J: TRBJ2-3
size: many
V: TRBV18
DNA: TGTGCCAGCTCACCAACGGGCGCTAGCACAGATACGCAGTATTTT
CDR3: CASSPTGASTDTQYF

D: -
J: TRBJ1-5
size: -
V: TRBV5-1
DNA: TGCGCCAGCAGCTTGGATGGCGGTGATCGGCAGCCCCAGCATTTT
CDR3: CASSLDGGDRQPQHF